This section outlines one TCR beta chain sequence together with its context. This sample was included in a study of T cell responses to AZD1222 COVID-19 vaccine. The assay was immunoSEQ multiplex PCR, and TCRdb's table has in-frame clones only and misses some. This sample has some 140,000 clones, with approximately 91% found just once. The CDR3 spans 14 residues. The V end lost 1 base, the J end lost 2 bases, and 8 bases lay between the germline ends. From germline, CDR1 is MGHRA and CDR2 YSYEKL. The chain recombines TRBV4-1 with TRBJ2-5, with D unclear. Sequences were derived from peripheral blood, sampled on day 0 of AZD1222 vaccination. The TCR comes from an adult in good health. The chain's CDR3 is CASSQGTRQETQYF. As DNA, the CDR3 is TGCGCCAGCAGCCAAGGGACGCGGCAAGAGACCCAGTACTTC.